This T cell receptor (beta chain) was sequenced in a study of cytomegalovirus exposure and HLA in healthy donors. 60 Vbeta and 13 Jbeta primers were used in PCR. Profiling relied on immunoSEQ multiplex PCR, and the TCRdb table lists in-frame clones only, not all of them. Here the sample spans around 160,000 clones, around four fifths being singletons. The CDR3 extends over 14 amino acids. The V gene lost 4 bases and the J gene lost 6 bases, with 15 bases spanning the gap. CDR1 and CDR2 (germline): MNHEY, SVGAGI. Sample: PBMCs. This TCR came from a man between 18 and 29 years old in good health and CMV-seropositive. V is TRBV6-5 and J is TRBJ1-2; tentative D call: TRBD1 (6 bases). The CDR3 DNA sequence: TGTGCCAGCAGTTCAGCCGGGACACTTCATGGCTACACCTTC. Translating it yields CASSSAGTLHGYTF.